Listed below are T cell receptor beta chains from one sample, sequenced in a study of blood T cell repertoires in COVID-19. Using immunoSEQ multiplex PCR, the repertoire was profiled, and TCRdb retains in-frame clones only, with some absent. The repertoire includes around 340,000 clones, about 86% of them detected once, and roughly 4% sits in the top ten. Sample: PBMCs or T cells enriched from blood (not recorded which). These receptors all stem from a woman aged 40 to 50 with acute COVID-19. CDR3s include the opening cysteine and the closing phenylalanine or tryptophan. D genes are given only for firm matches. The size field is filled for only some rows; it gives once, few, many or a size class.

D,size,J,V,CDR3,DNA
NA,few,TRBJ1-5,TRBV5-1,CASSLMGSSNQPQHF,TGCGCCAGCAGCTTGATGGGCAGTAGCAATCAGCCCCAGCATTTT
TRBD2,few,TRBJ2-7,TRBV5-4,CASSSSIAGSYEQYF,TGTGCCAGCAGCTCTAGCATAGCGGGGTCCTACGAGCAGTACTTC
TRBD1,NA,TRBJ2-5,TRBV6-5,CASSRRDRVEETQYF,TGTGCCAGCAGCCGCAGGGACAGGGTCGAAGAGACCCAGTACTTC
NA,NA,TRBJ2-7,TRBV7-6,CASSSDPQTAKNPYEQYF,TGTGCCAGCAGTTCCGACCCCCAGACAGCAAAGAACCCCTACGAGCAGTACTTC
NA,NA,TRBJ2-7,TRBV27,CASSFGLASYEQYF,TGTGCCAGCAGTTTTGGCCTAGCTTCCTACGAGCAGTACTTC
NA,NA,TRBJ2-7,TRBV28,CASSTPSVKYEQYF,TGTGCCAGCAGTACACCTTCCGTCAAATACGAGCAGTACTTC
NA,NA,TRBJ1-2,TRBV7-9,CASTKDGIANYGYTF,TGTGCCAGCACCAAAGACGGGATAGCTAACTATGGCTACACCTTC
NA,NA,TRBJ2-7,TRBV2,CASNPWTSYEQYF,TGTGCCAGCAATCCGTGGACATCGTACGAGCAGTACTTC
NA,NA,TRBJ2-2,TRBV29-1,CSVEEWQGGTGELFF,TGCAGCGTTGAAGAATGGCAGGGGGGAACCGGGGAGCTGTTTTTT
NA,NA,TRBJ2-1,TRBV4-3,CASSQGGLAGSEQFF,TGCGCCAGCAGCCAAGGTGGGCTAGCTGGTAGTGAGCAGTTCTTC
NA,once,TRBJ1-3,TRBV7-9,CASSYQRSSGNTIYF,TGTGCCAGCAGCTACCAGAGGTCCTCTGGAAACACCATATATTTT
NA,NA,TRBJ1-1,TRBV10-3,CAISETGLNTEAFF,TGTGCCATCAGTGAGACAGGATTGAACACTGAAGCTTTCTTT
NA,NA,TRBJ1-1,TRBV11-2,CASNRRWADTEAFF,TGTGCCAGCAATAGGAGGTGGGCCGACACTGAAGCTTTCTTT
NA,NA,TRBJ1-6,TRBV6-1,CASSESTSYNSPLHF,TGTGCCAGCAGTGAATCTACCTCGTATAATTCACCCCTCCACTTT
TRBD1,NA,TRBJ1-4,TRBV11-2,CASSPFMGQGKKLFF,TGTGCCAGCAGCCCATTCATGGGACAGGGGAAAAAACTGTTTTTT
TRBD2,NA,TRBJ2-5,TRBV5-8,CASSPEGLAGETQYF,TGTGCCAGCAGCCCCGAGGGACTAGCGGGAGAGACCCAGTACTTC
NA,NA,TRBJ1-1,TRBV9,CASSVGGGAQNTEAFF,TGTGCCAGCAGCGTAGGTGGGGGGGCCCAGAACACTGAAGCTTTCTTT
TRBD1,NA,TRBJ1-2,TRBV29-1,CSVRARDRGLGGYTF,TGCAGCGTTAGAGCCCGGGACAGGGGGCTCGGGGGCTACACCTTC
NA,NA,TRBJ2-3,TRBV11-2,CASSLAVGRDTQYF,TGTGCCAGCAGCTTAGCTGTGGGGCGGGATACGCAGTATTTT
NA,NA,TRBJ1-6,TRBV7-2,CASSLETANSPLHF,TGTGCCAGCAGCTTAGAGACTGCTAATTCACCCCTCCACTTT
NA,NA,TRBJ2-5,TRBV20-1,CSARGEATQYF,TGCAGTGCTAGGGGGGAGGCGACCCAGTACTTC
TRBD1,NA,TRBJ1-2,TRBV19,CASSLDPTGPNYGYTF,TGTGCCAGTAGCCTAGACCCGACAGGGCCTAACTATGGCTACACCTTC
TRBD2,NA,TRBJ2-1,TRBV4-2,CASSQGVAGGVNEQFF,TGTGCCAGCAGCCAAGGGGTAGCGGGGGGGGTTAATGAGCAGTTCTTC
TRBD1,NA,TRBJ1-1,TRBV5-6,CASSERGLNTEAFF,TGTGCCAGCAGCGAGAGGGGGCTGAACACTGAAGCTTTCTTT
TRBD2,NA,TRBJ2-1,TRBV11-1,CASSVGLAVNNEQFF,TGTGCCAGCAGCGTGGGACTAGCGGTTAACAATGAGCAGTTCTTC
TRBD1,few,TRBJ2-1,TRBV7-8,CASSLTRDRATEQFF,TGTGCCAGCAGCTTGACCCGGGACAGGGCTACCGAGCAGTTCTTC
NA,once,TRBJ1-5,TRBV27,CASSAVGSNQPQHF,TGTGCCAGCAGTGCCGTGGGCAGCAATCAGCCCCAGCATTTT
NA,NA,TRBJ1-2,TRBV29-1,CSVTDSKYGFHGYTF,TGCAGCGTTACGGACTCTAAATACGGGTTCCATGGCTACACCTTC
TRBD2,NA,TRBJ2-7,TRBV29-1,CSVEDGRGYEQYF,TGCAGCGTTGAGGACGGGAGGGGGTACGAGCAGTACTTC
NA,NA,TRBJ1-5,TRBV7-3,CASSPEGGQPQHF,TGTGCCAGCAGCCCGGAAGGGGGTCAGCCCCAGCATTTT
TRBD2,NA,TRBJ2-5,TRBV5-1,CASSFGLAGGLGTQYF,TGCGCCAGCAGCTTTGGACTAGCGGGGGGACTTGGGACCCAGTACTTC
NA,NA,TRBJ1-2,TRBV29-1,CSVASGARSGYTF,TGCAGCGTTGCATCAGGGGCAAGGAGCGGCTACACCTTC